The source of this T cell receptor (beta chain) is a study of spatial heterogeneity in lung cancer. On the study more broadly: Detection consistently yielded more beta chains than alpha chains. In raw reads, more than eight appearances on average were recorded for each unique TCR and UMI combination. Tumor-region TCR transcript counts correlated strongly with a T cell module score from matched bulk RNA-seq.

Time point described: sample taken at primary tumor resection. Unsorted whole RNA from tumor, nontumor lung or frozen PBMC underwent sequencing. Study-wide points: One measure, the expanded intratumoral alpha and beta TCR count, tracked tumor mutation counts.

Points on this clonotype: Its antigen is unidentified.

A single record per CDR3 protein comes from TCRdb applying MiXCR to the 5' RACE reads. The repertoire holds approximately 7,000 distinct CDR3 sequences, with approximately 17% as singletons. The CDR3 runs to 12 residues. The V gene lost 8 bases and the J gene lost 7 bases, with 14 bases spanning the gap. Looked up from germline, CDR1 is LNHNV and CDR2 is YYDKDF (reference sequence). This chain connects TRBV15 to TRBJ2-5, with D tentatively TRBD2 (5 bases). The TCR was taken from a female donor with early-stage non-small cell lung cancer. This sample comprised lung tumor tissue, obtained at surgery. CDR3 nucleotides: TGTGCCACCGGATCCGGAGGAGGGACCCAGTACTTC. This encodes CATGSGGGTQYF. Complete variable domain (other parts from reference TRBV15 and TRBJ2-5): DAMVIQNPRYQVTQFGKPVTLSCSQTLNHNVMYWYQQKSSQAPKLLFHYYDKDFNNEADTPDNFQSRRPNTSFCFLDIRSPGLGDTAMYLCATGSGGGTQYFGPGTRLLVL.